This T cell receptor (beta chain) was captured in a study of cytomegalovirus exposure and HLA in healthy donors. Germline CDR1 SGHTA, CDR2 FQGTGA. The CDR3 runs 16 residues. The V end lost 4 bases, the J end lost 0 bases, and 12 bases lay between the germline ends. This PCR relied on a set of 60 Vbeta primers and 13 Jbeta primers. The repertoire was sequenced with immunoSEQ multiplex PCR; TCRdb's copy has only in-frame clones and lacks some. Of 150,000 to 200,000 clones listed, about 80% are singletons. The sequenced material came from PBMCs. The chain uses TRBV7-3 and TRBJ2-2, with a possible D match to TRBD1 (7 bases). This sequence was found in a man aged 18 to 29 in good health and CMV-seropositive. The CDR3 protein is CASSSPRGANTGELFF. The CDR3 DNA reads TGTGCCAGCAGCTCCCCCAGGGGGGCGAACACCGGGGAGCTGTTTTTT. The full variable domain, in which reference TRBV7-3 and TRBJ2-2 provide the parts outside the CDR3, is GAGVSQTPSNKVTEKGKYVELRCDPISGHTALYWYRQSLGQGPEFLIYFQGTGAADDSGLPNDRFFAVRPEGSVSTLKIQRTERGDSAVYLCASSSPRGANTGELFFGEGSRLTVL.